Shown below are 16 T cell receptor beta chains from a single sample sequenced in a study of blood T cell repertoires in COVID-19. Some clones are missing from TCRdb's copy, which holds only in-frame ones; the method was immunoSEQ multiplex PCR. This table has 250,000 or so clones, roughly four fifths appearing once. The sequencing sample was made of PBMCs or T cells enriched from blood (not recorded which). These receptors all stem from a man aged 50 or older who had recovered from COVID-19.

The chain links TRBV7-2 to TRBJ1-1; possibly TRBD1 for D (6 bases). Germline V CDR1 and CDR2: SGHTA, FQGNSA. The CDR3 contains 15 residues. V was cut by 5 bases and J by 4 bases, with 17 bases left in between. The CDR3 DNA reads TGTGCCAGCAGCATAGGGGGGGGCCTTTCCACTGAAGCTTTCTTT. Protein: CASSIGGGLSTEAFF.

The V call is TRBV15, the J call TRBJ2-5; D not resolved. Germline values: CDR1 LNHNV, CDR2 YYDKDF (reference sequence). This CDR3 contains 13 residues. V was cut by 6 bases and J by 5 bases, with 13 bases left in between. CDR3: CATSPMALETQYF. DNA of the CDR3: TGTGCCACCAGTCCGATGGCCCTGGAGACCCAGTACTTC.

This CDR3 reads CASSRQGEGNQPQHF. CDR3 nucleotide sequence: TGTGCCAGTAGTAGACAGGGAGAGGGCAATCAGCCCCAGCATTTT. This chain connects TRBV19 to TRBJ1-5; 7 positions match TRBD1. CDR1 and CDR2 from the germline V gene are LNHDA and SQIVND (reference sequence). The CDR3 length is 15 residues. The V segment lost 4 bases and the J segment 2 bases; nucleotides outside the gene matches: 5.

This clone was found a few times. This chain joins TRBV30 and TRBJ2-7, with D perhaps TRBD1 (6 bases). The CDR3 has 13 amino acids. Per the germline V gene, CDR1 is GTSNPN and CDR2 is SVGIG (reference sequence). V was clipped by 3 bases and J by 3 bases, with 12 bases between them. CDR3 nucleotide sequence: TGTGCCTGGAGCTTACAGGGAAACTACGAGCAGTACTTC. The encoded protein is CAWSLQGNYEQYF. Supplemented by reference TRBV30 and TRBJ2-7, the full variable domain reads SQTIHQWPATLVQPVGSPLSLECTVEGTSNPNLYWYRQAAGRGLQLLFYSVGIGQISSEVPQNLSASRPQDRQFILSSKKLLLSDSGFYLCAWSLQGNYEQYFGPGTRLTVT.

This sequence joins TRBV28 and TRBJ2-3; D might be TRBD1 (5 bases). The CDR3 has 18 residues. The V end lost 3 bases, the J end lost 0 bases, and 19 bases lay between the germline ends. Per germline, CDR1 MDHEN and CDR2 SYDVKM. The CDR3 loop is CASSLDGRSGQSTDTQYF. DNA for the CDR3: TGTGCCAGCAGTTTGGATGGCCGGTCAGGGCAAAGCACAGATACGCAGTATTTT.

In its sample, this clone was seen a few times. V and J are TRBV29-1 and TRBJ2-7; D might be TRBD2 (6 bases). V lost 7 bases, J lost 4 bases, and 20 bases lay in between. The V gene's germline CDR1 is SQVTM and CDR2 ANQGSEA. The CDR3 totals 14 residues. In DNA, the CDR3 is TGCAGCGCCGGAGGTGCGGGGACTTCGTACGAGCAGTACTTC. Protein product: CSAGGAGTSYEQYF.

The chain links TRBV5-1 to TRBJ1-1, with 7 bases matching TRBD1. Germline V CDR1 and CDR2: SGHRS, YFSETQ. With V trimmed by 4 bases and J by 6 bases, 3 bases remained unmatched. This CDR3 comprises 12 residues. The CDR3 DNA reads TGCGCCAGCAGCAAGGACAGGTCTGAAGCTTTCTTT. It encodes CASSKDRSEAFF.

V usage is TRBV6-2 or TRBV6-3 and J usage is TRBJ1-1; D ambiguous. CDR1 MNHEY and CDR2 SVGEGT come from the germline V gene. CDR3 length: 14 residues. Trimming shortened V by 2 bases and J by 2 bases, and 9 bases separated the two germline ends. DNA of the CDR3: TGTGCCAGCAGTTACGAAGACTCAAACACTGAAGCTTTCTTT. Protein product: CASSYEDSNTEAFF.

The chain has TRBV5-5 and TRBJ1-1; 12 nucleotides line up with TRBD1. There are 15 residues in the CDR3. From germline, CDR1 is SGHKS and CDR2 YYEKEE (reference sequence). V lost 0 bases and J lost 8; bases outside the gene matches: 5. This chain's CDR3 is CASSLVGTGGREAFF. The CDR3 DNA is TGTGCCAGCAGCTTGGTAGGGACAGGGGGCCGAGAAGCTTTCTTT.

The V call is TRBV6-5, the J call TRBJ2-7; 12 nucleotides match TRBD1. The V gene's germline CDR1 is MNHEY and CDR2 SVGAGI. The CDR3 sequence is 15 residues long. The V segment lost 6 bases and the J segment 5 bases; nucleotides outside the gene matches: 8. The CDR3 reads CASRPPGQGANEQYF. CDR3 nucleotide sequence: TGTGCCAGCAGACCTCCGGGACAGGGGGCCAACGAGCAGTACTTC.

This sequence joins TRBV19 and TRBJ2-5, with a tentative D call TRBD2 (6 bases). The CDR3 covers 12 residues. Trimming took off 8 bases at V and 5 bases at J, with 12 bases between the two ends. The germline V gene has CDR1 LNHDA and CDR2 SQIVND (reference sequence). In DNA form, the CDR3 reads TGTGCCAGTCACGGGGGTACGGAGACCCAGTACTTC. It yields the protein CASHGGTETQYF.

The rearrangement links TRBV7-3 to TRBJ2-1; D not resolved. CDR1 and CDR2 from the germline V gene are SGHTA and FQGTGA. Trimming took 1 base from V and 0 from J, leaving 13 bases between them. The length of the CDR3 is 17 residues. DNA for the CDR3: TGTGCCAGCAGCTTAATAGCAACGAAGAGCTCCTACAATGAGCAGTTCTTC. This sequence encodes CASSLIATKSSYNEQFF. Filled out from reference TRBV7-3 and TRBJ2-1, the complete variable domain reads GAGVSQTPSNKVTEKGKYVELRCDPISGHTALYWYRQSLGQGPEFLIYFQGTGAADDSGLPNDRFFAVRPEGSVSTLKIQRTERGDSAVYLCASSLIATKSSYNEQFFGPGTRLTVL.

This clone was seen a single time. The genes are TRBV4-1 and TRBJ2-1; TRBD2 agrees at 14 bases. Trimming at V came to 0 bases and at J to 4 bases, leaving 5 bases not matched to a gene. The germline gives CDR1 MGHRA, CDR2 YSYEKL. This CDR3 region has 18 residues. CDR3 sequence: CASSQDWTSGGRYNEQFF. CDR3 coding DNA: TGCGCCAGCAGCCAAGATTGGACTAGCGGGGGGAGGTACAATGAGCAGTTCTTC.

This chain connects TRBV4-1 to TRBJ2-7; 7 nucleotides agree with TRBD1. The CDR3 has 14 amino acids. The germline V gene has CDR1 MGHRA and CDR2 YSYEKL. V lost 3 bases to trimming and J lost 4 bases; unmatched junction nucleotides: 6. The CDR3 nucleotides read TGCGCCAGCAGCCATCCGGGACAGCCATACGAGCAGTACTTC. It yields the protein CASSHPGQPYEQYF.

This rearrangement joins TRBV30 to TRBJ1-1; the match to TRBD1 covers 7 bases. The CDR3 spans 14 residues. Germline V gene data show CDR1 as GTSNPN and CDR2 as SVGIG (reference sequence). Trimming cost V 2 bases and J 5 bases; bases outside gene matches: 8. The CDR3 loop reads CAWSLTGAGTEAFF. In DNA form, the CDR3 reads TGTGCCTGGAGTCTCACAGGGGCGGGAACTGAAGCTTTCTTT.

This clone showed up just a few times. V usage is TRBV19 and J usage is TRBJ2-7, with 11 bases lining up with TRBD1. Germline V gene lookup returns CDR1 LNHDA and CDR2 SQIVND (reference sequence). The CDR3 covers 15 residues. Unmatched junction bases numbered 8, after V lost 5 bases and J lost 5 bases. The chain's CDR3 is CASSYLGQGVHEQYF. The CDR3 DNA reads TGTGCCAGTAGTTACCTGGGACAGGGGGTCCACGAGCAGTACTTC.